This passage covers 15 T cell receptor beta chains from one sample sequenced in a study of CD8 T cells in ankylosing spondylitis. MiXCR, run by TCRdb on the 5' RACE reads, gives a single entry per CDR3 protein. The data show around 130,000 distinct CDR3 sequences, about 6.5% seen once. The material sequenced was blood, either unsorted or a sorted T cell fraction (not recorded which). These receptors all stem from a male donor with ankylosing spondylitis or in good health (not recorded which).

This clonotype appeared many times. This CDR3 is CSAPLAGRETQYF. In DNA form, the CDR3 reads TGCAGTGCTCCACTAGCGGGACGGGAGACCCAGTACTTC. The chain employs TRBV20-1 and TRBJ2-5, with TRBD2 matching over 10 bases. Losses at the gene ends were 5 bases for V and 5 bases for J; bases not matched to a gene: 5. In germline, CDR1 is DFQATT, CDR2 SNEGSKA (reference sequence). CDR3 length: 13 residues.

There are many counts of this clonotype. The J gene is TRBJ1-1, the V gene TRBV20-1; D gene uncertain. This CDR3 region has 13 residues. V shed 7 bases and J shed 1 base, with 13 bases lying between them. Per germline, CDR1 DFQATT and CDR2 SNEGSKA (reference sequence). CDR3 protein: CSVPKMGNTEAFF. The CDR3 DNA sequence: TGCAGTGTCCCAAAAATGGGGAACACTGAAGCTTTCTTT.

The sample holds many counts of this clonotype. This rearrangement joins TRBV11-2 to TRBJ2-7; D uncertain. In germline, CDR1 is SGHAT, CDR2 FQNNGV. With 1 base removed from V and 4 bases from J, the gap between germline ends came to 11 bases. This CDR3 is 14 amino acids long. The CDR3 sequence: CASSLGSQMYEQYF. CDR3 nucleotides: TGTGCCAGCAGCTTAGGTTCTCAGATGTACGAGCAGTACTTC.

This clonotype was detected many times. At one end the junction does not follow the germline gene, possibly because of a read error. The chain links TRBV28 to TRBJ2-7, with 10 bases aligning to TRBD2. The CDR3 length is 17 residues. The germline V gene has CDR1 MDHEN and CDR2 SYDVKM. CDR3 residues: CASSLNARTSGRYGQYF. DNA for the CDR3: TGTGCCAGCAGTTTGAATGCCCGGACTAGCGGACGCTACGGGCAGTACTTC.

This clonotype was detected many times. The gene calls are TRBV7-8 and TRBJ2-1; 11 bases match TRBD2. Germline lookup yields CDR1 SGHVS and CDR2 FQNEAQ. This CDR3 is built from 18 residues. With V trimmed by 1 base and J by 0 bases, 5 bases remained unmatched. CDR3 coding DNA: TGTGCCAGCAGCTTAGTCGGTGGACTAGCGGGCTCCTACAATGAGCAGTTCTTC. It encodes CASSLVGGLAGSYNEQFF.

This clonotype was counted ten times or more. This chain uses TRBV5-1 with TRBJ2-3; D gene unclear. Per germline, CDR1 SGHRS and CDR2 YFSETQ. V lost 1 base, J lost 0 bases, and 6 bases lay in between. CDR3 size: 14 residues. The CDR3 bases are TGCGCCAGCAGCTTGCAACGAAGCACAGATACGCAGTATTTT. Residues: CASSLQRSTDTQYF. Variable domain in full (rest from reference TRBV5-1 and TRBJ2-3): KAGVTQTPRYLIKTRGQQVTLSCSPISGHRSVSWYQQTPGQGLQFLFEYFSETQRNKGNFPGRFSGRQFSNSRSEMNVSTLELGDSALYLCASSLQRSTDTQYFGPGTRLTVL.

In its sample, this clonotype was seen many times. CDR3 sequence: CASSGGTGGNSPLHF. The CDR3 DNA reads as TGCGCCAGCAGCGGCGGGACAGGCGGTAATTCACCCCTCCACTTT. The gene calls are TRBV5-1 and TRBJ1-6; 8 bases agree with TRBD1. V dropped 4 bases and J dropped 6; count of bases not matched to a gene: 6. CDR3 length: 15 residues. CDR1 is SGHRS and CDR2 is YFSETQ in the germline V gene.

This clonotype was recorded many times. The chain uses TRBV20-1 and TRBJ2-3, with D uncertain. CDR1 and CDR2 (germline): DFQATT, SNEGSKA (reference sequence). This CDR3 contains 12 residues. Trimming removed 1 base at V and 4 bases at J, with 6 bases between. The CDR3, as DNA: TGCAGTGCTAGAGTACCGGCAGATACGCAGTATTTT. Its translation is CSARVPADTQYF.

This clonotype was detected many times. The chain uses TRBV7-9 and TRBJ2-5; D perhaps matches TRBD1 (6 bases). CDR3 length: 16 amino acids. Trimming left V 1 base short and J 5 bases short, with 17 bases between. Germline V gives CDR1 SEHNR, CDR2 FQNEAQ (reference sequence). CDR3 sequence reads: CASSLGQQGIRETQYF. In DNA, the CDR3 is TGTGCCAGCAGCTTAGGGCAACAGGGCATCCGCGAGACCCAGTACTTC.

There are many counts of this clonotype. The chain couples TRBV29-1 to TRBJ1-4; D is uncertain. The CDR3 totals 13 residues. With 5 bases removed from V and 0 bases from J, the gap between germline ends came to 7 bases. The germline V gene has CDR1 SQVTM and CDR2 ANQGSEA. For the CDR3, the DNA is TGCAGCGTTCGGGAGGCAACTAATGAAAAACTGTTTTTT. This translates into CSVREATNEKLFF. The full variable domain, in which reference TRBV29-1 and TRBJ1-4 provide the parts outside the CDR3, is SAVISQKPSRDICQRGTSLTIQCQVDSQVTMMFWYRQQPGQSLTLIATANQGSEATYESGFVIDKFPISRPNLTFSTLTVSNMSPEDSSIYLCSVREATNEKLFFGSGTQLSVL.

The sample holds many counts of this clonotype. DNA for the CDR3: TGTGCCAGCAGCTCATCACTAGCGGGGGTTCACACAGATACGCAGTATTTT. Translation: CASSSSLAGVHTDTQYF. The chain uses TRBV7-3 and TRBJ2-3, with 11 bases that match TRBD2. This CDR3 comprises 17 residues. Germline loops: CDR1 SGHTA, CDR2 FQGTGA. Germline trimming cut 4 bases from V and 2 bases from J; bases unmatched to any gene: 8.

This clonotype occurred a few times. This chain joins TRBV20-1 and TRBJ1-1; D unresolved. Germline CDR1 is DFQATT and CDR2 is SNEGSKA (reference sequence). Between the trimmed V and J ends, which lost 0 bases and 3 bases, there was a span of 5 bases. This CDR3 is built from 12 residues. CDR3 nucleotide sequence: TGCAGTGCTAGAGATTTCTACACTGAAGCTTTCTTT. Its protein is CSARDFYTEAFF.

Of note for this clonotype: This may be a read error, as it is one base from a much larger clone. The V call is TRBV5-1, the J call TRBJ1-2; no clear D gene. Germline values: CDR1 SGHRS, CDR2 YFSETQ. The CDR3 runs to 11 residues. The CDR3 nucleotides are TGCGCCAGCAGCTTTAACTATGGCTACCCCTTC. Protein sequence: CASSFNYGYPF.

This clonotype was seen ten or more times. The V call is TRBV7-2, the J call TRBJ2-1, with 7 bases that match TRBD2. J was trimmed by 10 bases and V by 5 bases; bases with no gene match: 5. Germline CDR1 reads SGHTA; CDR2 reads FQGNSA. This CDR3 spans 12 amino acids. The CDR3 nucleotides read TGTGCCAGCAGCCCGGGGGGACTCGAGCAGTTCTTC. This encodes CASSPGGLEQFF.

This clonotype was recorded at least ten times. The rearrangement uses TRBV12-3 or TRBV12-4 and TRBJ1-1; D is possibly TRBD1 (5 bases). V lost 5 bases to trimming and J lost 3 bases, with 13 bases between them. The CDR3 is 14 residues long. CDR3 sequence: CASSVQGGDTEAFF. CDR3 nucleotides: TGTGCCAGCAGTGTCCAGGGTGGGGACACTGAAGCTTTCTTT.